Shown below are 28 T cell receptor beta chains from a single sample sequenced in a study of blood T cell repertoires in COVID-19. The assay was immunoSEQ multiplex PCR, and TCRdb's table has in-frame clones only and misses some. The data hold 85,000 to 110,000 clones, with roughly nine tenths observed a single time. The specimen sequenced was peripheral blood. The receptor set was obtained from a woman older than 75 in a cohort sampled during active COVID-19.

V and J are TRBV30 and TRBJ1-6; no definite D call. Germline CDR1 GTSNPN, CDR2 SVGIG (reference sequence). The CDR3 totals 13 residues. The V gene lost 4 bases and the J gene lost 10 bases, with 14 bases spanning the gap. CDR3: CAWMSTLNSPLHF. CDR3 bases: TGTGCCTGGATGTCGACTCTAAACTCACCCCTCCACTTT.

The chain uses TRBV15 and TRBJ2-7, with 7 bases that match TRBD1. This CDR3 has 15 amino acids. V was clipped by 1 base and J by 0 bases; unmatched bases: 3. Germline lookup yields CDR1 LNHNV and CDR2 YYDKDF (reference sequence). The CDR3 here is CATSRGGQFSYEQYF. CDR3 coding DNA: TGTGCCACCAGCAGAGGGGGACAGTTCTCCTACGAGCAGTACTTC.

CDR3 sequence: CASSLAPTDNEQFF. CDR3 nucleotides: TGTGCCAGCAGCTTGGCCCCAACTGACAATGAGCAGTTCTTC. The rearrangement joins TRBV5-4 to TRBJ2-1; D is undetermined. Germline V gene sequence: CDR1 SGHNT, CDR2 YYREEE (reference sequence). The CDR3 is 14 amino acids. V lost 0 bases and J lost 5, with 9 bases in between.

The chain combines TRBV28 with TRBJ2-3; D unresolved. V was shortened by 2 bases and J by 8 bases, with 5 bases between the two germline ends. This CDR3 spans 11 amino acids. The germline V gene encodes CDR1 MDHEN and CDR2 SYDVKM. The CDR3 region has the DNA TGTGCCAGCAGTTTACTTAGTACGCAGTATTTT. It encodes CASSLLSTQYF.

The chain has TRBV25-1 and TRBJ2-7; D gene unclear. Germline CDR1 reads MGHDK; CDR2 reads SYGVNS. The CDR3 loop spans 11 amino acids. Trimming removed 8 bases at V and 0 bases at J, with 5 bases between. CDR3 DNA: TGTGCCAGCGCGAGCTCCTACGAGCAGTACTTC. This translates into CASASSYEQYF.

This clone was detected once. The chain joins TRBV5-4 to TRBJ2-5; possible D gene TRBD2, 6 bases. Germline V gives CDR1 SGHNT, CDR2 YYREEE (reference sequence). Trimming left V 4 bases short and J 2 bases short, with 15 bases between. The CDR3 is made up of 15 amino acids. The CDR3 DNA reads as TGTGCCAGCAGCCAGACGACTGGGGGGCAAGAGACCCAGTACTTC. This gives the protein CASSQTTGGQETQYF.

The rearrangement joins TRBV16 to TRBJ2-1; TRBD2 matches at 13 bases. The trim removed 3 bases at V and 7 bases at J, leaving 3 bases unmatched. Looked up from germline, CDR1 is KGHSY and CDR2 is FQNENV. CDR3 length equals 15 residues. CDR3 region: CASSQTSGGNNEQFF. In DNA form, the CDR3 reads TGTGCCAGCAGCCAGACTAGCGGGGGGAATAATGAGCAGTTCTTC.

The chain uses TRBV7-9 and TRBJ1-5; D is perhaps TRBD1 (5 bases). V was trimmed by 0 bases and J by 7 bases, leaving 13 bases between them. CDR3 length: 15 residues. Germline V gives CDR1 SEHNR, CDR2 FQNEAQ (reference sequence). The CDR3 DNA sequence: TGTGCCAGCAGCTTAGCTGGAGGGACCGGGCAGCCCCAGCATTTT. It encodes CASSLAGGTGQPQHF.

The J gene is TRBJ2-3, the V gene TRBV2; D may be TRBD1 (5 bases). The CDR3 loop spans 15 amino acids. Between the trimmed V and J ends, which lost 2 bases and 2 bases, there was a span of 11 bases. From germline, CDR1 is SNHLY and CDR2 FYNNEI. The CDR3 nucleotides are TGTGCCAGCAGTGAACTCAGGGCGTCCACAGATACGCAGTATTTT. This translates into CASSELRASTDTQYF.

The chain has TRBV5-1 and TRBJ1-1, with D possibly TRBD1 on 6 matching bases. This CDR3 has 15 residues. Germline V gene data show CDR1 as SGHRS and CDR2 as YFSETQ. The V end lost 4 bases, the J end lost 1 base, and 14 bases lay between the germline ends. The CDR3 spells CASSAVQTGNTEAFF. For the CDR3, the DNA is TGCGCCAGCAGCGCGGTTCAGACAGGGAACACTGAAGCTTTCTTT.

V usage is TRBV9 and J usage is TRBJ2-1; 8 bases match TRBD2. V shed 2 bases, J shed 5 bases, and the junction held 12 bases outside the gene matches. Germline lookup yields CDR1 SGDLS and CDR2 YYNGEE. The CDR3 runs to 17 residues. Here the CDR3 reads CASSVSSGFLSHNEQFF. The CDR3 DNA reads TGTGCCAGCAGCGTTTCTAGCGGGTTTTTATCCCACAATGAGCAGTTCTTC.

This rearrangement joins TRBV6-5 to TRBJ2-5, with 11 bases lining up with TRBD2. The CDR3 extends over 13 amino acids. The ends lost 8 bases at V and 5 bases at J; junction bases unmatched: 4. Germline assignment: CDR1 MNHEY and CDR2 SVGAGI. DNA of the CDR3: TGTGCCAGCCTGACTAGCGGGATTGAGACCCAGTACTTC. It encodes CASLTSGIETQYF.

The V gene is TRBV6-1, the J gene TRBJ1-5, with D perhaps TRBD1 (5 bases). CDR1 MNHNS and CDR2 SASEGT come from the germline V gene. This CDR3 is built from 18 residues. The V gene lost 4 bases and the J gene lost 3 bases, with 22 bases spanning the gap. The CDR3 DNA reads TGTGCCAGCAGTGTAAGGGAGGGGTTCGGCTACGTCAATCAGCCCCAGCATTTT. It encodes CASSVREGFGYVNQPQHF.

The chain uses TRBV3-1 (or the pseudogene TRBV3-2) and TRBJ1-1; a weak D match, TRBD1 (5 bases). CDR1 and CDR2 (germline): LGHDT, YNNKEL (reference sequence). This CDR3 has 13 residues. Trimming shortened V by 3 bases and J by 7 bases, and 12 bases separated the two germline ends. CDR3: CASSQSVRGEAFF. DNA for the CDR3: TGTGCCAGCAGCCAGAGTGTAAGGGGTGAAGCTTTCTTT.

The rearrangement joins TRBV28 to TRBJ1-1; D is unclear. The V end was cut by 8 bases, the J end by 5 bases, with 21 bases between. Looked up from germline, CDR1 is MDHEN and CDR2 is SYDVKM. The CDR3 consists of 15 residues. CDR3 protein: CASVRGLGTRTEAFF. CDR3 DNA: TGTGCCAGCGTCAGAGGGTTGGGTACTCGGACTGAAGCTTTCTTT.

This chain uses TRBV10-1 with TRBJ1-5; 8 positions agree with TRBD1. Trimming took 2 bases from V and 1 from J; bases not matched to a gene: 10. This CDR3 spans 18 amino acids. Looked up from germline, CDR1 is WNHNN and CDR2 is SYGVQD (reference sequence). As DNA, the CDR3 is TGCGCCAGCAGTGAGAACAGGGGGACGGGCTGCAGCAATCAGCCCCAGCATTTT. Its protein product is CASSENRGTGCSNQPQHF.

J is TRBJ2-3 and V is TRBV7-3; D not certain. V lost 4 bases and J lost 4, with 12 bases in between. This CDR3 spans 14 amino acids. The germline gives CDR1 SGHTA, CDR2 FQGTGA. This CDR3 is CASSSQGGPDTQYF. CDR3 in DNA: TGTGCCAGCAGCTCCCAAGGTGGGCCAGATACGCAGTATTTT.

The chain couples TRBV28 to TRBJ1-1; D unresolved. The CDR3 length is 15 residues. CDR1 and CDR2 from the germline V gene are MDHEN and SYDVKM. Trimming cost V 5 bases and J 4 bases, with 17 bases left between them. CDR3 bases: TGTGCCAGCAGTCTGCAGACCGGGTTTGTCACTGAAGCTTTCTTT. Amino acid sequence: CASSLQTGFVTEAFF.

This sequence joins TRBV11-2 and TRBJ2-7; D unclear. Germline CDR1 is SGHAT and CDR2 is FQNNGV. V was pared by 1 base and J by 5 bases, with 3 bases between. The CDR3 length is 11 residues. The CDR3 region is CASSLADEQYF. The CDR3 region has the DNA TGTGCCAGCAGCTTAGCCGACGAGCAGTACTTC.

This clone has only one observation. The CDR3 here is CASSPEGGQGSGNTIYF. Written as DNA, the CDR3 is TGCGCCAGCAGCCCGGAAGGGGGCCAAGGCTCTGGAAACACCATATATTTT. The chain links TRBV5-1 to TRBJ1-3; 7 bases map to TRBD1. This CDR3 has 17 amino acids. Unmatched junction bases numbered 10, after V lost 4 bases and J lost 0 bases. Germline assignment: CDR1 SGHRS and CDR2 YFSETQ.

The J gene is TRBJ2-1, the V gene TRBV27, with D tentatively TRBD2 (7 bases). Per germline, CDR1 MNHEY and CDR2 SMNVEV (reference sequence). The CDR3 runs to 15 residues. V lost 2 bases to trimming and J lost 8 bases, with 16 bases between them. The CDR3 spells CASSLGGGRRDEQFF. The DNA of the CDR3 is TGTGCCAGCAGTTTAGGCGGGGGCCGACGGGATGAGCAGTTCTTC.

The gene calls are TRBV14 and TRBJ2-7; TRBD2 matches 7 bases. The CDR3 is 16 residues long. Trimming removed 7 bases from V and 3 bases from J; junction bases left unmatched: 15. From germline, CDR1 is SGHDN and CDR2 FVKESK. The CDR3 DNA reads TGTGCCAGCACCGCAATAGCGGGCAGGGAGGACTACGAGCAGTACTTC. Its protein is CASTAIAGREDYEQYF.

The gene calls are TRBV30 and TRBJ1-5; D might be TRBD1 (6 bases). V was cut by 2 bases and J by 3 bases, with 11 bases left in between. This CDR3 is 14 amino acids long. Germline V gene lookup returns CDR1 GTSNPN and CDR2 SVGIG (reference sequence). The CDR3 spells CAWSQTGNNQPQHF. The CDR3 coding sequence is TGTGCCTGGAGTCAAACAGGGAACAATCAGCCCCAGCATTTT.

The chain is built from TRBV3-1 (or the pseudogene TRBV3-2) and TRBJ2-7, with 13 positions matching TRBD2. The trim removed 4 bases at V and 0 bases at J, leaving 9 bases unmatched. Germline V lookup: CDR1 LGHDT, CDR2 YNNKEL (reference sequence). This CDR3 comprises 18 residues. The CDR3 region has the DNA TGTGCCAGCAGCCCGTTGACTAGCGGGGGGCCTTACTCCTACGAGCAGTACTTC. Translated, it gives CASSPLTSGGPYSYEQYF.

DNA of the CDR3: TGTGCCAGCAGCTTAGGGACAGGGGGCGGGGGGTACGGAGATTCACCCCTCCACTTT. It is translated as CASSLGTGGGGYGDSPLHF. The chain employs TRBV7-2 and TRBJ1-6, with TRBD1 identical over 11 bases. The CDR3 contains 19 residues. Unmatched junction bases numbered 13, after V lost 1 base and J lost 8 bases. Germline V gives CDR1 SGHTA, CDR2 FQGNSA.

This clone was seen a single time. J is TRBJ2-1 and V is TRBV3-1 (or the pseudogene TRBV3-2); 9 bases align to TRBD2. Germline V gene lookup returns CDR1 LGHDT and CDR2 YNNKEL (reference sequence). V was pared by 4 bases and J by 9 bases, with 10 bases of the junction left unmatched. The CDR3 has 15 amino acids. The CDR3 DNA follows: TGTGCCAGCAGCCTATACGAGGCGGGAGGGAGTGAGCAGTTCTTC. Encoded protein: CASSLYEAGGSEQFF.

J is TRBJ2-3 and V is TRBV10-3, with 8 bases that match TRBD2. The CDR3 extends over 15 amino acids. Germline CDR1 and CDR2: ENHRY and SYGVKD. J gave up 2 bases and V 4 bases, and 5 bases lay outside the gene matches. Here the CDR3 reads CAISGGRRLTDTQYF. CDR3 sequence (DNA): TGTGCCATCAGTGGCGGGAGGAGGCTCACAGATACGCAGTATTTT.

J is TRBJ1-4 and V is TRBV24-1; 7 nucleotides line up with TRBD1. The CDR3 length is 14 residues. J lost 5 bases, V lost 3 bases, and 2 bases had no gene match. The V gene's germline CDR1 is KGHDR and CDR2 SFDVKD. The CDR3 DNA follows: TGTGCCACCAGTGATCAGGGGGGAAATGAAAAACTGTTTTTT. Protein: CATSDQGGNEKLFF.